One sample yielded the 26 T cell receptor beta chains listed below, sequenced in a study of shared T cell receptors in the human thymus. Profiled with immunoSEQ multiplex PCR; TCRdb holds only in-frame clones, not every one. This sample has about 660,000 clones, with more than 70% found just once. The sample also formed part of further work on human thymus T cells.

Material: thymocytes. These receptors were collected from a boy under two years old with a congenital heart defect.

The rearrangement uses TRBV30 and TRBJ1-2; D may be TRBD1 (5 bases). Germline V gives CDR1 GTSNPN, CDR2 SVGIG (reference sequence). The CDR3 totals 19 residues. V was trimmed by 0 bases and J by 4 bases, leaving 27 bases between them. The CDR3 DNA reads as TGTGCCTGGAGTGTAAGGGGTCGGGCAGGGCCTTTTCCCCTCTATGGCTACACCTTC. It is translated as CAWSVRGRAGPFPLYGYTF.

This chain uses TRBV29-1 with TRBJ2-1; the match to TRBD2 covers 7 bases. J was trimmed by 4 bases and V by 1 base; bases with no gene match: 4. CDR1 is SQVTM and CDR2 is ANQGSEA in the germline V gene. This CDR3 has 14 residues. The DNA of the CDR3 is TGCAGCGTTGAAGGGGAGGGTCAGTACAATGAGCAGTTCTTC. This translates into CSVEGEGQYNEQFF.

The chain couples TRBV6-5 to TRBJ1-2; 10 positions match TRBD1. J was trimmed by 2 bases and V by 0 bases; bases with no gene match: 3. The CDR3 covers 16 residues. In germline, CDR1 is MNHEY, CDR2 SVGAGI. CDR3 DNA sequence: TGTGCCAGCAGTTACTCGGGGACAGGGGCCAACTATGGCTACACCTTC. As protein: CASSYSGTGANYGYTF.

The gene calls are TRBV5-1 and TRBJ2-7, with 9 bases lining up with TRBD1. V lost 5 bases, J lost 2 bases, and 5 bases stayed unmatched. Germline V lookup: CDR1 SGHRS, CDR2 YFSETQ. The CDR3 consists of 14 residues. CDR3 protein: CASRSTGGTYEQYF. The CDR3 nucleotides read TGCGCCAGCAGGTCGACAGGGGGGACCTACGAGCAGTACTTC.

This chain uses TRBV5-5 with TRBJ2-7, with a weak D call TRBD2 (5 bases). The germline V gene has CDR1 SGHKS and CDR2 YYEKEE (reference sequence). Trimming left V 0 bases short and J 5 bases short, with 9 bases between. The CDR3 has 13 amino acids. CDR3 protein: CASSLAGNDEQYF. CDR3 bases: TGTGCCAGCAGCTTGGCGGGGAACGACGAGCAGTACTTC.

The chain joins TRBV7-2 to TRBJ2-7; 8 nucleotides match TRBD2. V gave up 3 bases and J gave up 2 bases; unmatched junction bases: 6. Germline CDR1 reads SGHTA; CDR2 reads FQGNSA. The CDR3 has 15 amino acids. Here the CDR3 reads CASSFRSGGPYEQYF. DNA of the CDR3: TGTGCCAGCAGCTTTCGGAGCGGGGGACCCTACGAGCAGTACTTC.

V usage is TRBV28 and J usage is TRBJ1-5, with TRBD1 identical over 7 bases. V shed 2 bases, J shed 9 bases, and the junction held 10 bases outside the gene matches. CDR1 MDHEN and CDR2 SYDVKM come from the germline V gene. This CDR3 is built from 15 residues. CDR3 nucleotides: TGTGCCAGCAGTTTAGTTGAGGGGGCGGGAGGGCCCCAGCATTTT. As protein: CASSLVEGAGGPQHF.

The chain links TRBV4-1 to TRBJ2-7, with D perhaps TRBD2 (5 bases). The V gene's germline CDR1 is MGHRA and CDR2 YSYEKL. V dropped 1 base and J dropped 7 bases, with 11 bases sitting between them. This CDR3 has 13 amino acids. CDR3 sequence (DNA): TGCGCCAGCAGCCAAGGCGGGTCGCGGGAGCAGTACTTC. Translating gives CASSQGGSREQYF.

The CDR3 sequence: CASSLGRGGPFGNTGELFF. CDR3 nucleotide sequence: TGTGCCAGCAGCTTGGGTCGGGGGGGGCCTTTCGGAAACACCGGGGAGCTGTTTTTT. The gene calls are TRBV5-6 and TRBJ2-2; 8 bases are shared with TRBD2. Germline-derived CDR1 and CDR2 are SGHDT and YYEEEE. The CDR3 contains 19 residues. With 0 bases clipped from V and 2 bases from J, the junction kept 12 bases outside the gene matches.

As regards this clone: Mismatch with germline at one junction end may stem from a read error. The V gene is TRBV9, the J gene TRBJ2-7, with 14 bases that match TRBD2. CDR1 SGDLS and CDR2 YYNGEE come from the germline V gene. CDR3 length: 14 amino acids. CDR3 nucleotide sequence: TGTGCCAGCAGCGAGGTGGGACTAGCGGGAGCCCTGACATTC. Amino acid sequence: CASSEVGLAGALTF.

The CDR3 bases are TGTGCCAGCAGTGACTCAACAGGTCCGGAAAAGTTCTTC. Translated: CASSDSTGPEKFF. This chain links TRBV6-4 with TRBJ2-1; a weak D match, TRBD1 (5 bases). CDR1 is MRHNA and CDR2 is SNTAGT in the germline V gene. Deletions cut 0 bases from V and 14 bases from J, with 14 bases between. The CDR3 has 13 amino acids.

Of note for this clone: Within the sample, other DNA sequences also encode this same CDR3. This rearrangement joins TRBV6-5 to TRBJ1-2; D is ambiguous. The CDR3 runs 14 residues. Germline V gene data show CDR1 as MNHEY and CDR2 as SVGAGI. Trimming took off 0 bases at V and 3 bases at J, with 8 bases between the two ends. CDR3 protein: CASSYSGVYYGYTF. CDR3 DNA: TGTGCCAGCAGTTACTCGGGCGTATACTATGGCTACACCTTC.

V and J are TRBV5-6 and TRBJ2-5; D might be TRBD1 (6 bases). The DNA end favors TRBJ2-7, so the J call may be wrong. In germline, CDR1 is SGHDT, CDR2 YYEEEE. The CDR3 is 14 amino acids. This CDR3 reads CASSGKDSSYEQYF. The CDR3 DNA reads TGTGCCAGCAGCGGAAAGGACAGTTCCTACGAGCAGTACTTC.

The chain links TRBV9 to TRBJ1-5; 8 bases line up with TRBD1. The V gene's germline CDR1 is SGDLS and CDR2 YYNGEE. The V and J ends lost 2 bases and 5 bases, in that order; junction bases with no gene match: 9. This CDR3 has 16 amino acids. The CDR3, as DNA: TGTGCCAGCAGCGTGCCTTCTCGACAGGGGCATCAGCCCCAGCATTTT. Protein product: CASSVPSRQGHQPQHF.

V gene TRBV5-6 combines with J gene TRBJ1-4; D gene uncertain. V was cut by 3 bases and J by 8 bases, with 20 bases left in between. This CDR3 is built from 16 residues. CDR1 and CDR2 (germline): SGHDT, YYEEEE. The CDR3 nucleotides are TGTGCCAGCAGCTCCGTCGGTGTCACGTATAACGAAAAACTGTTTTTT. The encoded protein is CASSSVGVTYNEKLFF.

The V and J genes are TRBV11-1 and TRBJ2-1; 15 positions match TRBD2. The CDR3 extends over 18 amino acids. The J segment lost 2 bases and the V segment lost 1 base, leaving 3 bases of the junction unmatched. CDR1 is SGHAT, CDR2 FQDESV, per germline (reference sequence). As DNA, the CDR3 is TGTGCCAGCAGCTTAGGGACTAGCGGGGGGGTAACCTACAATGAGCAGTTCTTC. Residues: CASSLGTSGGVTYNEQFF.

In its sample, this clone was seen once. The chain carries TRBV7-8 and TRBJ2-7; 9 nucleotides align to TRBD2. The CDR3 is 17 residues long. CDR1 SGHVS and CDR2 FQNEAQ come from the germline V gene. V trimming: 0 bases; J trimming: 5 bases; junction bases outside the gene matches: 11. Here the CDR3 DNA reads TGTGCCAGCAGCTTAGCCCCTCCGGCGCGGGAGGGCCACGAGCAGTACTTC. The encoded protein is CASSLAPPAREGHEQYF.

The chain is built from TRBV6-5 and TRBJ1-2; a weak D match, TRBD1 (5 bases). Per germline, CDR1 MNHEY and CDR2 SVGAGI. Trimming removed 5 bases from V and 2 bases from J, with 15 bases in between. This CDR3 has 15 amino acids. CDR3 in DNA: TGTGCCAGCAGTCCCGGAGTCGGGGGAAACTATGGCTACACCTTC. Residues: CASSPGVGGNYGYTF.

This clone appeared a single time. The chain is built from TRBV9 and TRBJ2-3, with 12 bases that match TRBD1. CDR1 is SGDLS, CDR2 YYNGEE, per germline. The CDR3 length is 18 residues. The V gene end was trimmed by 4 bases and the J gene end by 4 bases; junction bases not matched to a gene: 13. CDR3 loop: CASSPWRGGQGASDTQYF. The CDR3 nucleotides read TGTGCCAGCAGCCCCTGGCGGGGGGGACAGGGGGCCTCAGATACGCAGTATTTT.

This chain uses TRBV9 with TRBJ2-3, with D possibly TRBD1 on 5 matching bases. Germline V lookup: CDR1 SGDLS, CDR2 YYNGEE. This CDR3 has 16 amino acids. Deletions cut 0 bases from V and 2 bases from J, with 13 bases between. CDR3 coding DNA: TGTGCCAGCAGCGTAGGTGGTACAGGATTCACAGATACGCAGTATTTT. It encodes CASSVGGTGFTDTQYF.

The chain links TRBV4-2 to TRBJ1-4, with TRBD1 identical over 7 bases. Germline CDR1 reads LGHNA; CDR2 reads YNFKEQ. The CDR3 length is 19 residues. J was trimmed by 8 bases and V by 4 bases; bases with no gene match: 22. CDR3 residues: CASSPVRGTDAQLLEKLFF. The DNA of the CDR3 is TGTGCCAGCAGCCCGGTCAGAGGGACAGATGCGCAACTTTTGGAAAAACTGTTTTTT.

The CDR3 here is CASSSSTGSGAPYEQYF. DNA of the CDR3: TGTGCCAGCAGTTCGTCCACGGGGAGCGGAGCTCCCTACGAGCAGTACTTC. The genes are TRBV28 and TRBJ2-7; D perhaps matches TRBD2 (5 bases). Per the germline V gene, CDR1 is MDHEN and CDR2 is SYDVKM. Between the trimmed V and J ends, which lost 4 bases and 2 bases, there was a span of 21 bases. The CDR3 sequence is 17 residues long.

Here the CDR3 reads CASSELGHGGDWGYGYTF. The CDR3 DNA sequence: TGTGCCAGCAGTGAATTGGGCCATGGGGGGGATTGGGGCTATGGCTACACCTTC. This chain links TRBV25-1 with TRBJ1-2; the D gene is possibly TRBD1 (5 bases). The CDR3 is 18 amino acids. Germline V gives CDR1 MGHDK, CDR2 SYGVNS. The V end was cut by 1 base, the J end by 4 bases, with 22 bases between.

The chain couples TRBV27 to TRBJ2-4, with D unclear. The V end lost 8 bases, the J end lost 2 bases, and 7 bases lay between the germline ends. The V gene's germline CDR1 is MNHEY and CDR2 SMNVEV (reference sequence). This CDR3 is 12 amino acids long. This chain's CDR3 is CASAETKNIQYF. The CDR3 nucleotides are TGTGCCAGCGCTGAGACCAAAAACATTCAGTACTTC.

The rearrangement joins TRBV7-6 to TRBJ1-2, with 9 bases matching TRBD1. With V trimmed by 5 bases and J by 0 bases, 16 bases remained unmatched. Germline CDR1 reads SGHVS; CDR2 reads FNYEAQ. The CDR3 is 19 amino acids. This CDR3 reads CASSRGTRDREGTNYGYTF. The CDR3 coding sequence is TGTGCCAGCAGCCGGGGGACCCGGGACAGGGAGGGAACTAACTATGGCTACACCTTC.

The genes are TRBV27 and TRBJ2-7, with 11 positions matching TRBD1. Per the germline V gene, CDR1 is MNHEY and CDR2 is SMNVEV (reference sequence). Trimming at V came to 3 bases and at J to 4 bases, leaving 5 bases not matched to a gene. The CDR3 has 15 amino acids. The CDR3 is CASSFTGTGGYEQYF. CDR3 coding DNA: TGTGCCAGCAGTTTTACCGGGACAGGGGGGTACGAGCAGTACTTC.